This TCR beta chain was found in a study of T cells in Graves' hyperthyroidism and ophthalmopathy. Germline assignment: CDR1 LNHNV and CDR2 YYDKDF (reference sequence). Trimming stripped 1 base from V and 0 bases from J, with 9 bases between. The CDR3 runs 15 residues. Ten or more counts support this clonotype. Its matching antigen is unknown. Study results and caveats: Appearing also in blood were most of the thyroid clonotypes expanded above 0.001.

With duration under 3 months, ophthalmopathy was active: Clinical Activity Score at least 3, NOSPECS at least 4. Fresh 10 ml peripheral blood yielded PBMCs. The CDR3 regions of TCR beta were amplified from RNA transcripts. The HTBI set primed first-round TCR CDR3 RT-PCR. TCRdb independently ran MiXCR on the multiplex PCR reads; one entry per CDR3 protein. The data hold 410,000 or so distinct CDR3 sequences, with under 15% observed a single time. The chain links TRBV15 to TRBJ1-2, with D unclear. This clonotype originated in a man between 18 and 35 years old with Graves' ophthalmopathy. Source material: blood. The CDR3 here is CATSRGFPANYGYTF. The DNA of the CDR3 is TGTGCCACCAGCAGAGGGTTCCCGGCTAACTATGGCTACACCTTC. The full variable domain, with the rest looked up from reference TRBV15 and TRBJ1-2, is DAMVIQNPRYQVTQFGKPVTLSCSQTLNHNVMYWYQQKSSQAPKLLFHYYDKDFNNEADTPDNFQSRRPNTSFCFLDIRSPGLGDTAMYLCATSRGFPANYGYTFGSGTRLTVV.